A selection of T cell receptor beta chains follows, all from one sample in a study of T cells after posttransplantation cyclophosphamide. The assay was immunoSEQ multiplex PCR, and TCRdb's table has in-frame clones only and misses some. In the table there are 10,000 to 13,000 clones, around 96% of which are singletons. The sample consisted of naive CD8+ T cells sorted from PBMCs. Every receptor here comes from a man aged 25 to 45 in good health and a related stem cell transplant donor. Each CDR3 is given with its conserved first and last residue. Each record gives: J gene, clone size, D gene, V gene, CDR3 DNA, CDR3 protein. The D gene is left open where the match is weak. Size tells how often a clone was seen (once, few, many) or the class of an expanded clone, and some rows leave it out.

j_gene: TRBJ1-1
abundance: once
d_gene: TRBD1
v_gene: TRBV27
CDR3nt: TGTGCCAGCAGTCCTGAAGGGACAGGGCTCATGAACACTGAAGCTTTCTTT
CDR3aa: CASSPEGTGLMNTEAFF

j_gene: TRBJ1-2
abundance: -
d_gene: TRBD1
v_gene: TRBV4-1
CDR3nt: TGCGCCAGCAGCCAAGAAGGCTTCAGGGGGGACTATGGCTACACCTTC
CDR3aa: CASSQEGFRGDYGYTF

j_gene: TRBJ2-1
abundance: -
d_gene: TRBD1
v_gene: TRBV19
CDR3nt: TGTGCCAGTAGTATTTGGGGACAGGGGGCGCTTAATGAGCAGTTCTTC
CDR3aa: CASSIWGQGALNEQFF

j_gene: TRBJ2-3
abundance: -
d_gene: TRBD2
v_gene: TRBV27
CDR3nt: TGTGCCAGCACCGATCCGTTACTAGCGGGGGGCACAGATACGCAGTATTTT
CDR3aa: CASTDPLLAGGTDTQYF

j_gene: TRBJ1-1
abundance: -
d_gene: -
v_gene: TRBV27
CDR3nt: TGTGCCAGCAGTTTACAGGCGAACACTGAAGCTTTCTTT
CDR3aa: CASSLQANTEAFF

j_gene: TRBJ2-1
abundance: -
d_gene: TRBD1
v_gene: TRBV7-2
CDR3nt: TGTGCCAGCAGCTTCCGGGACAGGCCCTACAATGAGCAGTTCTTC
CDR3aa: CASSFRDRPYNEQFF

j_gene: TRBJ2-1
abundance: -
d_gene: TRBD1
v_gene: TRBV7-9
CDR3nt: TGTGCCAGCAGCTTAGAACAGGGGCTCACTTACAATGAGCAGTTCTTC
CDR3aa: CASSLEQGLTYNEQFF

j_gene: TRBJ2-1
abundance: -
d_gene: TRBD1
v_gene: TRBV27
CDR3nt: TGTGCCAGCAGTTTATCAGGGACAGGGGGCAATGAGCAGTTCTTC
CDR3aa: CASSLSGTGGNEQFF

j_gene: TRBJ2-7
abundance: -
d_gene: -
v_gene: TRBV28
CDR3nt: TGTGCCAGCAGTTATAGCGACGAGCAGTACTTC
CDR3aa: CASSYSDEQYF

j_gene: TRBJ2-1
abundance: once
d_gene: TRBD2
v_gene: TRBV5-1
CDR3nt: TGCGCCAGCAGCTCGGGACTAGCGGGGGGGGATGTCACCTACAATGAGCAGTTCTTC
CDR3aa: CASSSGLAGGDVTYNEQFF

j_gene: TRBJ1-2
abundance: -
d_gene: -
v_gene: TRBV19
CDR3nt: TGTGCCAGTAGTATAGCTCCAGGGCCGATCTATGGCTACACCTTC
CDR3aa: CASSIAPGPIYGYTF

j_gene: TRBJ2-3
abundance: -
d_gene: -
v_gene: TRBV4-3
CDR3nt: TGCGCCAGCAGCCAGAGCGGGCAACCCGGAGATACGCAGTATTTT
CDR3aa: CASSQSGQPGDTQYF

j_gene: TRBJ1-1
abundance: -
d_gene: -
v_gene: TRBV9
CDR3nt: TGTGCCAGCAGTGAACTCAGGCCTACTGAAGCTTTCTTT
CDR3aa: CASSELRPTEAFF

j_gene: TRBJ1-2
abundance: -
d_gene: -
v_gene: TRBV21-1
CDR3nt: TGTGCCAGCACCCCCCCCACAAACACCTTC
CDR3aa: CASTPPTNTF

j_gene: TRBJ1-2
abundance: -
d_gene: -
v_gene: TRBV12-5
CDR3nt: TGTGCTAGTGGTTTGGGACAGGTCTATGGCTACACCTTC
CDR3aa: CASGLGQVYGYTF

j_gene: TRBJ1-1
abundance: -
d_gene: -
v_gene: TRBV6-1
CDR3nt: TGTGCCAGCAGCGAACGGGGCACTGAAGCTTTCTTT
CDR3aa: CASSERGTEAFF

j_gene: TRBJ2-7
abundance: once
d_gene: -
v_gene: TRBV7-9
CDR3nt: TGTGCCAGCAGCTTTGAGGACAGCTACGAGCAGTACTTC
CDR3aa: CASSFEDSYEQYF

j_gene: TRBJ1-3
abundance: -
d_gene: TRBD1
v_gene: TRBV2
CDR3nt: TGTGCCAGCAGTCCCACAGGGGAAGGAAACACCATATATTTT
CDR3aa: CASSPTGEGNTIYF

j_gene: TRBJ1-1
abundance: once
d_gene: TRBD1
v_gene: TRBV27
CDR3nt: TGTGCCAGCAGTTTATCAGGGACAGGGAATACTGAAGCTTTCTTT
CDR3aa: CASSLSGTGNTEAFF

j_gene: TRBJ1-2
abundance: once
d_gene: -
v_gene: TRBV21-1
CDR3nt: TGTGCCAGCAGCAATCAACGGGGACAGGGGATTAGGGGCTACACCTTC
CDR3aa: CASSNQRGQGIRGYTF

j_gene: TRBJ2-7
abundance: -
d_gene: -
v_gene: TRBV10-1
CDR3nt: TGCGCCAGCAGTGAAGGGGGTCGGCCCGAGCAGTACTTC
CDR3aa: CASSEGGRPEQYF

j_gene: TRBJ1-2
abundance: -
d_gene: TRBD1
v_gene: TRBV6-6
CDR3nt: TGTGCCAGCAGTTACAATATAGCAGGGGGTTTCTATGGCTACACCTTC
CDR3aa: CASSYNIAGGFYGYTF

j_gene: TRBJ1-1
abundance: -
d_gene: TRBD1
v_gene: TRBV4-1
CDR3nt: TGCGCCAGCAGCCGTCCCGGGACAGGGACGAACACTGAAGCTTTCTTT
CDR3aa: CASSRPGTGTNTEAFF

j_gene: TRBJ2-5
abundance: -
d_gene: TRBD1
v_gene: TRBV9
CDR3nt: TGTGCCAGCAGCGTAAGACCTACTGGGACAGGGTACCAAGAGACCCAGTACTTC
CDR3aa: CASSVRPTGTGYQETQYF

j_gene: TRBJ2-7
abundance: -
d_gene: TRBD1
v_gene: TRBV27
CDR3nt: TGTGCCAGCCGAAGATCGGGACAGGAGATTATCTACGAGCAGTACTTC
CDR3aa: CASRRSGQEIIYEQYF

j_gene: TRBJ1-5
abundance: -
d_gene: TRBD1
v_gene: TRBV2
CDR3nt: TGTGCCAGCAGGGGGACAGGGAACAATCAGCCCCAGCATTTT
CDR3aa: CASRGTGNNQPQHF